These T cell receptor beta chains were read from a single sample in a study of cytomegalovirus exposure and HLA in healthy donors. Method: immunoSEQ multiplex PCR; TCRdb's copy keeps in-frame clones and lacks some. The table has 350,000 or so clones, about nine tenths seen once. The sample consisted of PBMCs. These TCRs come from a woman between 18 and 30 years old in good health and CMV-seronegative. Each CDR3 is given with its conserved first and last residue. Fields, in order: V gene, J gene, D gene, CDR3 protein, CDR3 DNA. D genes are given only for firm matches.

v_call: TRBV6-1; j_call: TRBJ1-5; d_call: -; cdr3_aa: CASSADFNQPQHF; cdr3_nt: TGTGCCAGCAGTGCCGACTTCAATCAGCCCCAGCATTTT
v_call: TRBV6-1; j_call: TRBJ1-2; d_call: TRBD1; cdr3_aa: CASSATAKGQIYGYTF; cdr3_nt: TGTGCCAGCAGTGCAACCGCTAAGGGACAGATCTATGGCTACACCTTC
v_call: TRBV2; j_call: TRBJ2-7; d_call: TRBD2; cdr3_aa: CASTGTSGGSYEQYF; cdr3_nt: TGTGCCAGCACCGGGACTAGCGGGGGATCTTACGAGCAGTACTTC
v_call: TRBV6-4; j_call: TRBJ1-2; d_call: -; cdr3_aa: CASSEGVGYGYTF; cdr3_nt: TGTGCCAGCAGTGAAGGGGTTGGCTATGGCTACACCTTC
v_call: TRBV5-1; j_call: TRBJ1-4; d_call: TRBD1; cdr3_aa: CASSSGTGITTNEKLFF; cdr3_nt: TGCGCCAGCAGCTCCGGGACAGGGATAACAACTAATGAAAAACTGTTTTTT
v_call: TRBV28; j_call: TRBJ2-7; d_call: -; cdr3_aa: CASIPTLGQTYEQYF; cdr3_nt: TGTGCCAGCATCCCGACCCTCGGACAGACCTACGAGCAGTACTTC
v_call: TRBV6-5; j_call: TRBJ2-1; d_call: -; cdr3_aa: CASSYLQGQRNEQFF; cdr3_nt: TGTGCCAGCAGTTATTTACAGGGACAAAGAAATGAGCAGTTCTTC
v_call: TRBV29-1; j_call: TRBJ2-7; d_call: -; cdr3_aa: CSVVFPGRPNYEQYF; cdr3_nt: TGCAGCGTTGTTTTTCCGGGAAGACCAAACTACGAGCAGTACTTC
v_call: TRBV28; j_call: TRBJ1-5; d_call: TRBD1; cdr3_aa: CASSPGTGGNQPQHF; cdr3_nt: TGTGCCAGCAGTCCGGGGACAGGGGGCAATCAGCCCCAGCATTTT
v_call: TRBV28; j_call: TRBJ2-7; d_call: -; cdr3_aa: CASSHRGLPREQYF; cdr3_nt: TGTGCCAGCAGCCACCGGGGACTTCCCAGGGAGCAGTACTTC
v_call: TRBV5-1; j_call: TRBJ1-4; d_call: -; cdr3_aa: CASSLAYGGIGEKLFF; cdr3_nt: TGCGCCAGCAGCTTGGCCTACGGGGGTATTGGTGAAAAACTGTTTTTT
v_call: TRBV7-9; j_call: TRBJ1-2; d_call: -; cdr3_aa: CASTRTGTFLGYTF; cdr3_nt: TGTGCCAGCACCCGAACAGGGACCTTCTTGGGCTACACCTTC
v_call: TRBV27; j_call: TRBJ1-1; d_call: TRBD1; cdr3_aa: CASSFRPGQGVITEAFF; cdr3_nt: TGTGCCAGCAGTTTTCGACCGGGACAGGGGGTAATCACTGAAGCTTTCTTT
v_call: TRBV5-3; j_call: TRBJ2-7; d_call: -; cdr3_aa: CARSDGSSYEQYF; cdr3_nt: TGTGCCAGAAGCGACGGGAGTTCCTACGAGCAGTACTTC
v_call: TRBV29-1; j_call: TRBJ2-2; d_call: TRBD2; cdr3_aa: CSGLAGGANTGELFF; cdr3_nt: TGCAGCGGCCTAGCGGGAGGTGCGAACACCGGGGAGCTGTTTTTT
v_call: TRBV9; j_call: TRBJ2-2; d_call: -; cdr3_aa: CASSVEASVGPGELFF; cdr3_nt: TGTGCCAGCAGCGTAGAGGCTAGCGTTGGCCCCGGGGAGCTGTTTTTT